This is a list of T cell receptor beta chains from one sample in a study of T cells in tuberculosis. Profiled with immunoSEQ multiplex PCR; TCRdb holds only in-frame clones, not every one. The table records about 25,000 clones, about 95% of them present only once. The sequenced material came from PBMCs. The source of these receptors is a donor aged 10 to 29 with latent tuberculosis or without tuberculosis infection. Each CDR3 is given without its conserved first and last residue.

v_gene	j_gene	CDR3aa
TRBV12-5	TRBJ1-5	ASGLTRQPQH
TRBV4-2	TRBJ2-2	ASSQVANTGELF
TRBV7-3	TRBJ1-2	ASSQTGTGNGYT
TRBV19	TRBJ1-5	ASSSRTGDNQPQH
TRBV9	TRBJ1-1	ASSNPRDRGGTEAF
TRBV11-3	TRBJ2-3	ASSSRTSGGADTQY
TRBV27	TRBJ1-5	ASSSDRADNQPQH
TRBV6-5	TRBJ2-7	ASSTFYEQY
TRBV27	TRBJ1-2	ASSVTPGGDYGYT
TRBV29-1	TRBJ1-2	SVVGPRQDQHGYT
TRBV10-1	TRBJ2-3	ASSLSGGASDTQY
TRBV7-9	TRBJ1-1	ASSLSGGGMNTEAF
TRBV5-4	TRBJ2-2	ASSFDRGQTGELF
TRBV2	TRBJ2-6	ASSEYSLSGANVLT
TRBV5-6	TRBJ1-1	ASGMGGQAF
TRBV11-2	TRBJ1-6	ASSVITGFPLH
TRBV2	TRBJ2-3	ASSSGGYEDTQY
TRBV5-1	TRBJ2-1	ASSLGDRYNEQF
TRBV5-6	TRBJ1-1	ASSLRGVNTEAF
TRBV2	TRBJ1-2	ASQGDYGYT
TRBV15	TRBJ1-2	ATSRDRGDGYT
TRBV6-5	TRBJ1-2	ASSYSGGRGYT
TRBV12-5	TRBJ1-2	ASGPDREGGGYT
TRBV5-4	TRBJ1-1	ASSLGQGGMKTEAF
TRBV6-5	TRBJ2-5	ASSYGRAQETQY